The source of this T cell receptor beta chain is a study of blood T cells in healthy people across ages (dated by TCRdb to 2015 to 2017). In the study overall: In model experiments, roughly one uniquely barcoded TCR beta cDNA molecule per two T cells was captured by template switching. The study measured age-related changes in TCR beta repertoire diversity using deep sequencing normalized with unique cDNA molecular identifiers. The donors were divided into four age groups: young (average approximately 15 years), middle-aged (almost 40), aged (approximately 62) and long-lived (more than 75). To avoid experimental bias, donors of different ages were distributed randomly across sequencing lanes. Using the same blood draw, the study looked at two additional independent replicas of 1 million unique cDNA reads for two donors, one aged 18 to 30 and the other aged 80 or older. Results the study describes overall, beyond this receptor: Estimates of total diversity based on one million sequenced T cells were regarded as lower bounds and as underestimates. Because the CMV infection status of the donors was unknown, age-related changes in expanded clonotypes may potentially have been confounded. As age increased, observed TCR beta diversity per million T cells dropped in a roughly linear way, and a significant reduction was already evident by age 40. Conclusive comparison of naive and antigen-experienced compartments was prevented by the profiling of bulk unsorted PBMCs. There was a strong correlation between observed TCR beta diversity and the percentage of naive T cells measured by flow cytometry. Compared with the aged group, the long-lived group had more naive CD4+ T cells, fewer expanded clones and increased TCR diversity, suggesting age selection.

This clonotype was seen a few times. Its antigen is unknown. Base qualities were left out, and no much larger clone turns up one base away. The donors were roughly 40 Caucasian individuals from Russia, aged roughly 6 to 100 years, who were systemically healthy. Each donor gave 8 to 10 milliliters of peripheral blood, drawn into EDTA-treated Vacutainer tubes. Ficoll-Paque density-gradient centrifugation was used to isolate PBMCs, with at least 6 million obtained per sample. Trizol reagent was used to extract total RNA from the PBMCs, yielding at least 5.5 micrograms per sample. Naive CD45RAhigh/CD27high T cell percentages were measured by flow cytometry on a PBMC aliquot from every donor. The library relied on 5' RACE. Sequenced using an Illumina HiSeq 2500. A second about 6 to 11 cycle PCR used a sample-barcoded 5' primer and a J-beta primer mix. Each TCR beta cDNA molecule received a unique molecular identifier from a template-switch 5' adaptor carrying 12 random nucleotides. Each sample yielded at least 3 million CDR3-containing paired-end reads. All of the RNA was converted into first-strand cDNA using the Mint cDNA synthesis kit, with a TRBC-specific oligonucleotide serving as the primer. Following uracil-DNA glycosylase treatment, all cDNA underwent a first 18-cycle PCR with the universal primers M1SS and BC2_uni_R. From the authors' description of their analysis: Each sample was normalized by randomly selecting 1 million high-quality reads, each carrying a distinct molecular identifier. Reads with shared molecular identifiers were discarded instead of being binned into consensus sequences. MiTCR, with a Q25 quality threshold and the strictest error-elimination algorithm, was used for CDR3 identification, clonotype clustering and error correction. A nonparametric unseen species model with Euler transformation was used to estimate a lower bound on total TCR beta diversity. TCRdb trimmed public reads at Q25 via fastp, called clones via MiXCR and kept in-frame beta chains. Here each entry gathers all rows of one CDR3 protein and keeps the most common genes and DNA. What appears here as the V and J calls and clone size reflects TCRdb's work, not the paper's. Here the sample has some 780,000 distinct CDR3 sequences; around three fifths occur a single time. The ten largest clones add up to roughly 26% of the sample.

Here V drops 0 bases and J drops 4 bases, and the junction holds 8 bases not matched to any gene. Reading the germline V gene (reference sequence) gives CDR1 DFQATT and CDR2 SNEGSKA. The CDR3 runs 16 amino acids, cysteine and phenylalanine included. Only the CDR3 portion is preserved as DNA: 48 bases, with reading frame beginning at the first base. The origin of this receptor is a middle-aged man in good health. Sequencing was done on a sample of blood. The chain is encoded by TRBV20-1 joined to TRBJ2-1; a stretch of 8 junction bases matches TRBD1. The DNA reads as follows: TGCAGTGCTAGAGATTCAGGGGGCGACCGATACAATGAGCAGTTCTTC. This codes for CSARDSGGDRYNEQFF.